The present T cell receptor (beta chain) was sequenced within a study of Tregs in tolerant kidney transplant recipients. Findings and caveats of the study: This study did not directly address biological reproducibility.

V lost 3 bases and J 5 bases, leaving 13 bases between the germline ends. This CDR3 comprises 15 residues. CDR1 and CDR2 from the germline V gene are SEHNR and FQNEAQ (reference sequence). In the case of this clone: Antigen: not known. The read comes to an end 3 residues before the CDR3 does, leaving the germline J gene to fill in the end.

Thawed PBMCs were FACS-sorted into unstimulated CD4+CD25+CD127- regulatory T cells, CD4+CD25- non-regulatory cells, CD4 and CD8 cells. Assay: immunoSEQ multiplex PCR; the TCRdb copy retains only in-frame clones and omits some. The sample table sets out approximately 30,000 clones. Source: CD8+ T cells from blood, taken before the transplant. This chain links TRBV7-9 with TRBJ2-2; no firm D call. The sequence was obtained from a human donor who received a combined kidney and bone marrow transplant. The covered CDR3 bases are TGTGCCAGCAGCTTCCTGCAGGCCCCAACCGGGGAG. Protein product: CASSFLQAPTGE. The full CDR3 protein is CASSFLQAPTGELFF.